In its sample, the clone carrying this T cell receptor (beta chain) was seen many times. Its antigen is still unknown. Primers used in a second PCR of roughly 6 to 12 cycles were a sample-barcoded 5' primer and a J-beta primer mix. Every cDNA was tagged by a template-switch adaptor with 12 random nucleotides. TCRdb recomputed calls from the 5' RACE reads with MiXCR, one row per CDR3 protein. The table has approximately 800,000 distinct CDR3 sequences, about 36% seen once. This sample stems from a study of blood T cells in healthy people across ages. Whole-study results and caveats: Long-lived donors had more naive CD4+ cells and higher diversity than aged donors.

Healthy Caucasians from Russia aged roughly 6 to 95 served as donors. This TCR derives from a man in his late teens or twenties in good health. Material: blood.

The chain's CDR3 is CASSRRGPNYGYTF. The CDR3 nucleotides read TGTGCCAGCAGTCGCCGGGGTCCTAACTATGGCTACACCTTC. V and J are TRBV28 and TRBJ1-2; D remains ambiguous. Germline CDR1 and CDR2: MDHEN and SYDVKM. Deletions cut 5 bases from V and 0 bases from J, with 10 bases between. The CDR3 spans 14 residues.